Here is one T cell receptor beta chain with its context. As yet, its antigen is unknown. RNA was extracted with the RNeasy kit, and a quantity of about 0.5 to 1 ug was reverse transcribed using random hexamers. TCRdb recomputed calls from the immunoSEQ multiplex PCR reads with MiXCR, one row per CDR3 protein. The repertoire holds 95,000 to 150,000 distinct CDR3 sequences, roughly 94% seen once, with around 0.28% in the top ten. The sample is drawn from a study of CD8 T cells in Susac syndrome. Study at large: Treatment at blood withdrawal was none, corticosteroids, or intravenous immunoglobulin alone in Susac syndrome patients.

CDR3 length: 12 amino acids. Germline CDR1 SGDLS, CDR2 YYNGEE. The V end was cut by 3 bases, the J end by 3 bases, with 6 bases between. Findings of the study overall: It was acknowledged in the study that the number of individuals who were included in its TCR sequencing and HLA analysis was relatively small.

The chain links TRBV9 to TRBJ1-1, with D unresolved. Sequences were obtained from CD8+ T cells from PBMCs. The clonotype originates from a human donor with Susac syndrome. The CDR3 region is CASSGRDTEAFF. The CDR3 nucleotides read TGTGCCAGCAGCGGGAGGGACACTGAAGCTTTCTTT.